A single sample gave rise to the 13 T cell receptor beta chains below, sequenced in a study of beta chain features in type 1 diabetes. Expressed TCRB transcripts got sequenced, as all isolated RNA was reverse transcribed. Generated by immunoSEQ multiplex PCR, the TCRdb table keeps only in-frame clones and is missing some. The sample records about 900,000 clones, roughly 17% being singletons. What was sequenced was naive CD4+ T cells from blood. The receptors stem from a young woman in good health.

This clone was found a few times. The rearrangement uses TRBV5-1 and TRBJ1-2, with TRBD1 matching 7 bases. This CDR3 is built from 13 residues. Germline lookup yields CDR1 SGHRS and CDR2 YFSETQ. V dropped 2 bases and J dropped 8; count of bases not matched to a gene: 6. The CDR3, as DNA: TGCGCCAGCAGCTTTGACAGGGAGGCCGGCTACACCTTC. Translated: CASSFDREAGYTF. The full variable domain, rest sourced from reference TRBV5-1 and TRBJ1-2, is KAGVTQTPRYLIKTRGQQVTLSCSPISGHRSVSWYQQTPGQGLQFLFEYFSETQRNKGNFPGRFSGRQFSNSRSEMNVSTLELGDSALYLCASSFDREAGYTFGSGTRLTVV.

In DNA, the CDR3 is TGCAGTGCTTACATATACAATGAGCAGTTCTTC. Protein sequence: CSAYIYNEQFF. This sequence joins TRBV20-1 and TRBJ2-1; D remains unclear. Germline assignment: CDR1 DFQATT and CDR2 SNEGSKA (reference sequence). This CDR3 spans 11 amino acids. V shed 5 bases and J shed 4 bases, with 6 bases lying between them.

This clone was recorded only once. The V gene is TRBV4-2, the J gene TRBJ1-4; 8 nucleotides line up with TRBD1. J was trimmed by 8 bases and V by 3 bases; bases with no gene match: 11. The CDR3 spans 16 residues. From germline, CDR1 is LGHNA and CDR2 YNFKEQ. Here the CDR3 DNA reads TGTGCCAGCAGCCAGCCCCAGGGCAGGGGGCGGGAAAAACTGTTTTTT. This translates into CASSQPQGRGREKLFF.

This rearrangement joins TRBV21-1 to TRBJ2-7; the DNA was not used to check the table's D call, TRBD1. TRBV21-1 is reported as a pseudogene. The CDR3 consists of 14 residues. CDR3 region: CASSKDRGVFKQYF. The CDR3 bases are TGTGCCAGCAGCAAAGACAGGGGGGTGTTTAAGCAGTACTTC.

In this sample, this clone turned up a few times. The rearrangement joins TRBV6-1 to TRBJ1-1, with D perhaps TRBD1 (6 bases). Per the germline V gene, CDR1 is MNHNS and CDR2 is SASEGT. The CDR3 contains 12 residues. V lost 6 bases and J 10 bases, leaving 15 bases between the germline ends. CDR3 sequence (DNA): TGTGCCAGCAGGACGGCAGGGGAAGTAGCTTTCTTT. Amino acids: CASRTAGEVAFF.

This chain joins TRBV4-2 and TRBJ1-1; D gene ambiguous. With 3 bases removed from V and 2 bases from J, the gap between germline ends came to 16 bases. CDR3 length equals 16 residues. Germline CDR1 is LGHNA and CDR2 is YNFKEQ. Here the CDR3 DNA reads TGTGCCAGCAGCCAGGCAACCCTGGGAGTTAACACTGAAGCTTTCTTT. Translating gives CASSQATLGVNTEAFF.

In this sample, this clone turned up a few times. The chain couples TRBV14 to TRBJ1-1; tentative D call: TRBD1 (5 bases). CDR3 length equals 13 residues. The V gene lost 0 bases and the J gene lost 11 bases, with 13 bases spanning the gap. Germline loops: CDR1 SGHDN, CDR2 FVKESK. CDR3 coding DNA: TGTGCCAGCAGCCAAGATGAGGCCAGGGCGGCTTTCTTT. The encoded protein is CASSQDEARAAFF.

The rearrangement links TRBV19 to TRBJ2-5, with D tentatively TRBD2 (5 bases). The germline gives CDR1 LNHDA, CDR2 SQIVND (reference sequence). This CDR3 has 14 amino acids. Trimming took 4 bases from V and 5 from J, leaving 14 bases between them. CDR3 sequence: CASSNRGWEETQYF. The DNA for the CDR3 is TGTGCCAGTAGTAACCGCGGGTGGGAGGAGACCCAGTACTTC.

This chain links TRBV7-3 with TRBJ2-1, with unresolved D. With 1 base removed from V and 0 bases from J, the gap between germline ends came to 10 bases. CDR1 is SGHTA and CDR2 is FQGTGA in the germline V gene. This CDR3 contains 16 residues. The DNA for the CDR3 is TGTGCCAGCAGCTTAATCTATTCTAGCTCCTACAATGAGCAGTTCTTC. This gives the protein CASSLIYSSSYNEQFF. The full variable domain, in which reference TRBV7-3 and TRBJ2-1 provide the parts outside the CDR3, is GAGVSQTPSNKVTEKGKYVELRCDPISGHTALYWYRQSLGQGPEFLIYFQGTGAADDSGLPNDRFFAVRPEGSVSTLKIQRTERGDSAVYLCASSLIYSSSYNEQFFGPGTRLTVL.

The chain is built from TRBV7-2 and TRBJ2-7, with 8 bases that match TRBD2. J gave up 8 bases and V 1 base, and 7 bases lay outside the gene matches. Looked up from germline, CDR1 is SGHTA and CDR2 is FQGNSA. The CDR3 is made up of 14 amino acids. The DNA for the CDR3 is TGTGCCAGCAGCTTAGGGGGCGGGACTAGGAAGCAGTACTTC. Translated, it gives CASSLGGGTRKQYF.

The chain recombines TRBV2 with TRBJ2-5, with D perhaps TRBD2 (5 bases). Trimming left V 5 bases short and J 1 base short, with 14 bases between. The CDR3 is made up of 15 amino acids. Germline V gives CDR1 SNHLY, CDR2 FYNNEI. The CDR3 nucleotides read TGTGCCAGCAGTTTTGGACTTTTGGCCCAAGAGACCCAGTACTTC. Amino acid sequence: CASSFGLLAQETQYF.

The rearrangement links TRBV5-1 to TRBJ2-1; 10 bases align to TRBD2. The length of the CDR3 is 17 residues. Germline CDR1 and CDR2: SGHRS and YFSETQ. J was trimmed by 1 base and V by 4 bases; bases with no gene match: 8. For the CDR3, the DNA is TGCGCCAGCAGCCGCGACCGACTAGCGGGTTCCTACAATGAGCAGTTCTTC. The encoded protein is CASSRDRLAGSYNEQFF.

A few counts support this clone. The chain uses TRBV11-2 and TRBJ2-6; D might be TRBD2 (5 bases). CDR3 length: 13 amino acids. Trimming took 8 bases from V and 0 from J, leaving 5 bases between them. From germline, CDR1 is SGHAT and CDR2 FQNNGV. The CDR3 region has the DNA TGTGCCAGCCGGGACTCTGGGGCCAACGTCCTGACTTTC. Residues: CASRDSGANVLTF.